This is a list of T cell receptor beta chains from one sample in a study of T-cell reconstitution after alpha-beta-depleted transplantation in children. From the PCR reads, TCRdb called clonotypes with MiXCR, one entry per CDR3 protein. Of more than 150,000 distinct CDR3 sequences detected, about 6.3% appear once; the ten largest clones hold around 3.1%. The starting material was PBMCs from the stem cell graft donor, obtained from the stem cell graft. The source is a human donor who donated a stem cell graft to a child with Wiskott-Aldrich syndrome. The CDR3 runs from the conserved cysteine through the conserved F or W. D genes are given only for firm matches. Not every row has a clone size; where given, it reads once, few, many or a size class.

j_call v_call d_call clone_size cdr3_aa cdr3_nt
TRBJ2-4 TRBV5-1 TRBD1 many CASNLDRGNIQYF TGCGCCAGCAACCTCGACAGGGGTAACATTCAGTACTTC
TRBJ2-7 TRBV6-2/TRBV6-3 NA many CASSPSGTRGEQYF TGTGCCAGCAGTCCCTCCGGGACCAGAGGGGAGCAGTACTTC
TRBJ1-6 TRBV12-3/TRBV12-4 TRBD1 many CASRTDRGSPLHF TGTGCCAGCAGGACGGACAGGGGTTCACCCCTCCACTTT
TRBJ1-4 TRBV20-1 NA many CSASAQNEKLFF TGCAGTGCTAGTGCACAGAATGAAAAACTGTTTTTT
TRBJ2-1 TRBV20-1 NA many CSALLSSSYNEQFF TGCAGTGCACTTCTCTCGAGCTCCTACAATGAGCAGTTCTTC
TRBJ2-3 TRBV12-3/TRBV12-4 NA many CASSPRHHTDTQYF TGTGCCAGCAGTCCTAGACACCACACAGATACGCAGTATTTT
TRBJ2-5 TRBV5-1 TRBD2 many CASSLGPSGKETQYF TGCGCCAGCAGCTTGGGGCCTAGCGGAAAAGAGACCCAGTACTTC
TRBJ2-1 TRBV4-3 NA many CASSQESPDYNEQFF TGCGCCAGCAGCCAAGAGTCGCCAGATTACAATGAGCAGTTCTTC
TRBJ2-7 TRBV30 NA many CAWSIGGYEQYF TGTGCCTGGAGTATAGGGGGCTACGAGCAGTACTTC
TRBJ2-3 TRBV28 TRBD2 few CASSLLAGVTDTQYF TGTGCCAGCAGTTTATTAGCGGGGGTCACAGATACGCAGTATTTT
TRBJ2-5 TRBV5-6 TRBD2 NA CASSWGIGTSGRVQETQYF TGTGCCAGCAGCTGGGGAATCGGGACTAGCGGGAGGGTACAAGAGACCCAGTACTTC
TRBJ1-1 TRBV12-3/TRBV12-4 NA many CASSLRDFTEAFF TGTGCCAGCAGTTTGAGGGATTTCACTGAAGCTTTCTTT
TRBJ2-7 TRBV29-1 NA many CSTVGGYEQYF TGCAGCACCGTCGGGGGCTACGAGCAGTACTTC
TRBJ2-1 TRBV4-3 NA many CASSQSPPGHEQFF TGCGCCAGCAGCCAGAGCCCCCCAGGACATGAGCAGTTCTTC
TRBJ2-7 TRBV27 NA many CASSLLGVSEQYF TGTGCCAGCAGTTTATTAGGGGTTAGCGAGCAGTACTTC
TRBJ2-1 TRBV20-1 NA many CSARDLYEQFF TGCAGTGCTAGAGATCTCTATGAGCAGTTCTTC